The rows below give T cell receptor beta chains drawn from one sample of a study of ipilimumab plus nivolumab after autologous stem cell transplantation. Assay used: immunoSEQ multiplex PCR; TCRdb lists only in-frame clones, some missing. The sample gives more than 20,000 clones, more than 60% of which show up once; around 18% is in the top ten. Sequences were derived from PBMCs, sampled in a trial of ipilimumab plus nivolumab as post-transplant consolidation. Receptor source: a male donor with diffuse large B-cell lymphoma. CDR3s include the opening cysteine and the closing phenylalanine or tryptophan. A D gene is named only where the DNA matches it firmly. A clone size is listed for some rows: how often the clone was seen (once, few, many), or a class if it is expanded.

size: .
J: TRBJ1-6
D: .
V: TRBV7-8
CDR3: CASSLGRSLASSPLHF
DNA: TGTGCCAGCAGCTTAGGAAGATCCTTAGCGAGTTCACCCCTCCACTTT

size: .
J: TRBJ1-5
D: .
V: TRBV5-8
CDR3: CASSLYYGDSNQPQHF
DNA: TGTGCCAGCAGCTTGTATTACGGAGATAGCAATCAGCCCCAGCATTTT

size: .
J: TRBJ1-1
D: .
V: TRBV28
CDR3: CASSLTQSRINRNTEAFF
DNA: TGTGCCAGCAGTTTAACTCAGTCTCGGATCAACCGAAACACTGAAGCTTTCTTT

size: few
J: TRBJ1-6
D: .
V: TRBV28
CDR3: CASSLPLGPNSPLHF
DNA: TGTGCCAGCAGCCTCCCATTAGGGCCTAATTCACCCCTCCACTTT

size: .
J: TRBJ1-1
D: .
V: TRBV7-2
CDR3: CASSIRRAMNTEAFF
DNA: TGTGCCAGCAGCATACGCAGGGCCATGAACACTGAAGCTTTCTTT

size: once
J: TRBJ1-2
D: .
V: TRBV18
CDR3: CASSPESNYGYTF
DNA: TGTGCCAGCTCACCAGAATCTAACTATGGCTACACCTTC

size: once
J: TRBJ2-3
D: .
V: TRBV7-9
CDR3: CASSPSSTDTQYF
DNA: TGTGCCAGCAGCCCTAGTAGCACAGATACGCAGTATTTT

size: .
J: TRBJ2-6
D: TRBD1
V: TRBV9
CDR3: CASSVGQGVRSGANVLTF
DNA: TGTGCCAGCAGCGTAGGACAGGGGGTGAGGTCTGGGGCCAACGTCCTGACTTTC

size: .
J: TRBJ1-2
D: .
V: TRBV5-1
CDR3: CASSLVGNYGYTF
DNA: TGCGCCAGCAGCTTGGTAGGGAACTATGGCTACACCTTC

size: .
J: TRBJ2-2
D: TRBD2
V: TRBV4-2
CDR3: CASSTRGWSGGASTGELFF
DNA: TGTGCCAGCAGTACACGGGGTTGGAGCGGGGGGGCTTCAACCGGGGAGCTGTTTTTT

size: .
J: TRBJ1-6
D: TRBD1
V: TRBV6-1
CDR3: CASSDRQGDMALHF
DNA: TGTGCCAGCAGTGATAGACAGGGTGACATGGCCCTCCACTTT

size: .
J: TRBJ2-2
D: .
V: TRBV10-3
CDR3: CASSQSRWGTGELFF
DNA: TGTGCCAGCAGCCAATCAAGGTGGGGCACCGGGGAGCTGTTTTTT

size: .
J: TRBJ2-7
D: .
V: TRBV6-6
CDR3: CASSSTGTGTYEQYF
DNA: TGTGCCAGCAGTTCCACCGGGACGGGGACCTACGAGCAGTACTTC

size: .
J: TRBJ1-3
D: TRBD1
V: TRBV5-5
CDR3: CASSLQTGGASGNTIYF
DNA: TGTGCCAGCAGCTTACAAACAGGGGGCGCATCTGGAAACACCATATATTTT

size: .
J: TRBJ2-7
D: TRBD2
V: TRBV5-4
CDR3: CASSPGGGTYEQYF
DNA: TGTGCCAGCAGCCCTGGCGGGGGGACCTACGAGCAGTACTTC

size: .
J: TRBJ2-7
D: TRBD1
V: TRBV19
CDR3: CASSISWGQGYSYEQYF
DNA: TGTGCCAGTAGTATATCTTGGGGACAGGGCTACTCCTACGAGCAGTACTTC

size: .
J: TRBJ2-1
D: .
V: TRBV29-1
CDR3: CSVVGVYNEQFF
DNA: TGCAGCGTTGTTGGAGTCTACAATGAGCAGTTCTTC

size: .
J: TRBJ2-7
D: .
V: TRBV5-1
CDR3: CASSLGGNEAYEQYF
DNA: TGCGCCAGCAGCTTGGGGGGCAACGAAGCCTACGAGCAGTACTTC

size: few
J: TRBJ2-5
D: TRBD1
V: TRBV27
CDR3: CASTDRVSWTQYF
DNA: TGTGCCAGCACGGACAGGGTGAGCTGGACCCAGTACTTC